The text below deals with one TCR beta chain. A read error may produce the germline difference seen at one junction end. This CDR3 contains 16 residues. Germline V gives CDR1 SSHAT, CDR2 FNYEAQ (reference sequence). TCRdb recomputed calls from the 5' RACE reads with MiXCR, one row per CDR3 protein. This table holds some 450,000 distinct CDR3 sequences, over 15% found once. This sample is drawn from a study of T-cell memory formation after mild COVID-19. This receptor was identified in a man aged 18 to 29 who had mild COVID-19 (a few samples of this study predate the infection). Cell type and time point are not known. The sample consisted of PBMCs or a T cell subset sorted from them (not recorded which). This chain joins TRBV7-7 and TRBJ2-5; 7 nucleotides agree with TRBD2. CDR3 sequence (DNA): TGTGCCAGCAGCCCGGGGGGTGCGGGAGAGCAAGAGACCAAGTACTTC. This gives the protein CASSPGGAGEQETKYF.